Listed below are T cell receptor beta chains from one sample, sequenced in a study of shared clonotypes between healthy human individuals. Some clones are missing from TCRdb's copy, which holds only in-frame ones; the method was immunoSEQ multiplex PCR. The table lists about 1.5 million clones, approximately 98% of them singletons. Material for sequencing was naive CD4+ T cells sorted from blood. These receptors were obtained from a man under 40 in good health. CDR3s include the opening cysteine and the closing phenylalanine or tryptophan. D genes are given only for firm matches. Size is omitted from some rows. Given values are once, few, many or a class for expanded clones.

j_call clone_size d_call v_call cdr3_aa cdr3_nt
TRBJ2-7 . TRBD2 TRBV28 CASTIAAGAPYEQYF TGTGCCAGCACCATAGCCGCGGGAGCGCCCTACGAGCAGTACTTC
TRBJ2-5 . TRBD1 TRBV19 CASRRTGNETQYF TGTGCCAGTAGAAGGACAGGTAACGAGACCCAGTACTTC
TRBJ1-1 . . TRBV5-1 CASSLVRPDPLGLNTEAFF TGCGCCAGCAGCTTGGTGCGGCCAGACCCCCTGGGGCTGAACACTGAAGCTTTCTTT
TRBJ1-2 . . TRBV7-2 CASSSSVYGYTF TGTGCCAGCAGCTCTTCCGTATATGGCTACACCTTC
TRBJ2-7 . . TRBV9 CASSATTVSYEQYF TGTGCCAGCAGCGCAACGACAGTCTCCTACGAGCAGTACTTC
TRBJ2-7 . TRBD1 TRBV27 CASRTGVAYEQYF TGTGCCAGCCGGACAGGGGTGGCCTACGAGCAGTACTTC
TRBJ2-5 . . TRBV29-1 CSAETGPETQYF TGCAGCGCCGAAACAGGCCCAGAGACCCAGTACTTC
TRBJ2-1 . TRBD2 TRBV19 CASRSVSSGYNEQFF TGTGCCAGTAGGTCCGTGTCTAGCGGCTACAATGAGCAGTTCTTC
TRBJ2-6 . . TRBV19 CASRLGSSGANVLTF TGTGCCAGTAGGTTAGGGAGCTCTGGGGCCAACGTCCTGACTTTC
TRBJ2-7 . TRBD2 TRBV5-4 CASSREAGTYEQYF TGTGCCAGCAGCAGAGAAGCGGGGACCTACGAGCAGTACTTC
TRBJ2-3 . TRBD1 TRBV7-2 CASRRDRYTDTQYF TGTGCCAGCCGACGGGACAGATACACAGATACGCAGTATTTT
TRBJ1-5 . . TRBV28 CASSLAQPQHF TGTGCCAGCAGTTTAGCTCAGCCCCAGCATTTT
TRBJ2-7 . TRBD1 TRBV11-2 CASSLLQGNNEQYF TGTGCCAGCAGCTTACTACAGGGGAACAACGAGCAGTACTTC
TRBJ2-7 . TRBD1 TRBV18 CASSPLGQGGAHEQYF TGTGCCAGCTCCCCTTTGGGACAGGGCGGCGCGCACGAGCAGTACTTC
TRBJ2-1 . TRBD1 TRBV7-2 CASSTRQGPWQFF TGTGCCAGCAGCACAAGACAGGGGCCGTGGCAGTTCTTC
TRBJ2-7 . . TRBV5-1 CASSLPGRGYEQYF TGCGCCAGCAGCCTGCCTGGCAGAGGCTACGAGCAGTACTTC
TRBJ2-5 . TRBD1 TRBV18 CASSPSRQGETQYF TGTGCCAGCTCACCATCTCGACAGGGAGAGACCCAGTACTTC
TRBJ1-2 once . TRBV11-2 CASSLNPGSYGYTF TGTGCCAGCAGCTTAAATCCGGGAAGCTATGGCTACACCTTC
TRBJ1-4 . TRBD1 TRBV28 CASSLVGTGDEKLFF TGTGCCAGCAGTTTAGTAGGGACAGGGGATGAAAAACTGTTTTTT
TRBJ2-1 . TRBD1 TRBV5-1 CASSLGQGYYNEQFF TGCGCCAGCAGCTTGGGACAGGGATACTACAATGAGCAGTTCTTC
TRBJ2-1 . . TRBV5-4 CASSPSGRRNSEQFF TGTGCCAGCAGCCCTAGTGGGAGGAGGAATAGTGAGCAGTTCTTC
TRBJ2-3 once TRBD1 TRBV5-1 CASGQLGTGFDTQYF TGCGCCAGCGGTCAATTGGGGACAGGGTTTGATACGCAGTATTTT
TRBJ2-2 . TRBD2 TRBV9 CASSVAGLVSGELFF TGTGCCAGCAGCGTAGCAGGACTAGTCTCCGGGGAGCTGTTTTTT
TRBJ1-1 . TRBD1 TRBV28 CASSPKGQYTEAFF TGTGCCAGCAGTCCTAAGGGACAGTACACTGAAGCTTTCTTT
TRBJ2-7 few TRBD1 TRBV5-1 CASSPDRGNEQYF TGCGCCAGCAGCCCGGACAGGGGCAACGAGCAGTACTTC
TRBJ2-7 . . TRBV28 CASSLGTSEQYF TGTGCCAGCAGTTTGGGAACATCCGAGCAGTACTTC
TRBJ1-5 . . TRBV2 CASNIRGSNQPQHF TGTGCCAGCAATATCAGGGGTAGCAATCAGCCCCAGCATTTT
TRBJ1-5 . . TRBV28 CASSLVGGNQPQHF TGTGCCAGCAGTTTAGTAGGGGGGAATCAGCCCCAGCATTTT
TRBJ1-2 . . TRBV9 CASSVDKNYGYTF TGTGCCAGCAGCGTTGACAAGAACTATGGCTACACCTTC